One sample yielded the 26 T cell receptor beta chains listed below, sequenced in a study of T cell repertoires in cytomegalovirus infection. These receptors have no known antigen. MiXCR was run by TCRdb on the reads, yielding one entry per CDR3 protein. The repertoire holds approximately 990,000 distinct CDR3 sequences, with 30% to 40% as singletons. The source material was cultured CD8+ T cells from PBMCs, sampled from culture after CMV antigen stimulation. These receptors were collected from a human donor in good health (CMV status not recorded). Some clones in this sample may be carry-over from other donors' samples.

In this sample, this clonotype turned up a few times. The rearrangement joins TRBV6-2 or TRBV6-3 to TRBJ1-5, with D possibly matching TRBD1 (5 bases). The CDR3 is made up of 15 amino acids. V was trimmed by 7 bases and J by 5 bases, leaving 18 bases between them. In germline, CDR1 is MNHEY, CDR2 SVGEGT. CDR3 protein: CASKLLQGPDQPQHF. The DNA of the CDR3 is TGTGCCAGCAAGTTATTGCAGGGTCCTGATCAGCCCCAGCATTTT.

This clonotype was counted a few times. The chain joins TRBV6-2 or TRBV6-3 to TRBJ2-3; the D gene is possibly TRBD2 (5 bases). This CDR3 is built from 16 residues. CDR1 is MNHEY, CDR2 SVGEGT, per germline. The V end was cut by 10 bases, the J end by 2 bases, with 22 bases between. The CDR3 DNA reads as TGTGCCACTGAGCCCATTAGCGCCCCGCTCACAGATACGCAGTATTTT. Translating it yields CATEPISAPLTDTQYF.

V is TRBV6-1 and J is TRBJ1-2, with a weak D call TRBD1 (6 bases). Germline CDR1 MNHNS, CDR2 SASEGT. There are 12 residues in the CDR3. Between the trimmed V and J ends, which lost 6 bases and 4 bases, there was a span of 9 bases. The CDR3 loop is CASSGGLYGYTF. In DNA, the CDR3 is TGTGCCAGCAGCGGGGGGCTCTATGGCTACACCTTC.

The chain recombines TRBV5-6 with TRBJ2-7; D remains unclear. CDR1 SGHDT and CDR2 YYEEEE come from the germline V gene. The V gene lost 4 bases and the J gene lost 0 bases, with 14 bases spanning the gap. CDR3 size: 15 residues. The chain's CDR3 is CASSARFLSSYEQYF. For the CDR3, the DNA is TGTGCCAGCAGCGCCCGATTCCTCAGCTCCTACGAGCAGTACTTC.

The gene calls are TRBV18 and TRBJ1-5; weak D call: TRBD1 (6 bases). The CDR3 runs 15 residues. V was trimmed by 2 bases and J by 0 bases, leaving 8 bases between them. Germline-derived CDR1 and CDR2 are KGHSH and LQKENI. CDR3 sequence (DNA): TGTGCCAGCTCACCAAAGGGGGTTAGCAATCAGCCCCAGCATTTT. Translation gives CASSPKGVSNQPQHF. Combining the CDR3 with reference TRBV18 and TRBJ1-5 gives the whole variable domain NAGVMQNPRHLVRRRGQEARLRCSPMKGHSHVYWYRQLPEEGLKFMVYLQKENIIDESGMPKERFSAEFPKEGPSILRIQQVVRGDSAAYFCASSPKGVSNQPQHFGDGTRLSIL.

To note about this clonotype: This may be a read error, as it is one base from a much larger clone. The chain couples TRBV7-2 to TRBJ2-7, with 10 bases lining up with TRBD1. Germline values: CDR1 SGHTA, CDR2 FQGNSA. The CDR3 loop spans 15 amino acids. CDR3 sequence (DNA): TGTGTCAGCAGCTTAGCCGGACAGGGGGCCTACGAGCAGTACTTC. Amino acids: CVSSLAGQGAYEQYF. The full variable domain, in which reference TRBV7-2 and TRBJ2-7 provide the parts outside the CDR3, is GAGVSQSPSNKVTEKGKDVELRCDPISGHTALYWYRQSLGQGLEFLIYFQGNSAPDKSGLPSDRFSAERTGGSVSTLTIQRTQQEDSAVYLCVSSLAGQGAYEQYFGPGTRLTVT.

CDR3 bases: TGCGCCAGCAGCCAGGCGGGGTCAGAGACCCAGTACTTC. Its translation is CASSQAGSETQYF. J is TRBJ2-5 and V is TRBV4-1, with D maybe TRBD2 (6 bases). This CDR3 is built from 13 residues. CDR1 and CDR2 from the germline V gene are MGHRA and YSYEKL. The V gene lost 3 bases and the J gene lost 4 bases, with 9 bases spanning the gap.

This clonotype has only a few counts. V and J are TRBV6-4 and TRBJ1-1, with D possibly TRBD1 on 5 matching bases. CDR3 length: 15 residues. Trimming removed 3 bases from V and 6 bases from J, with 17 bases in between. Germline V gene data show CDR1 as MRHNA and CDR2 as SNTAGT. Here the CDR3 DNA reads TGTGCCAGCAGTGAAGGGGCCATCCAGGTAGCTGAAGCTTTCTTT. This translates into CASSEGAIQVAEAFF.

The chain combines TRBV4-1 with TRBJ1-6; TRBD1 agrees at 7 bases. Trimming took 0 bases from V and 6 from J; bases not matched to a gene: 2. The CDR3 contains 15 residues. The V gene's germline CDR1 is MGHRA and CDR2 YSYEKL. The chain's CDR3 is CASSQEYRGNSPLHF. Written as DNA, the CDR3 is TGCGCCAGCAGCCAAGAGTACAGGGGTAATTCACCCCTCCACTTT.

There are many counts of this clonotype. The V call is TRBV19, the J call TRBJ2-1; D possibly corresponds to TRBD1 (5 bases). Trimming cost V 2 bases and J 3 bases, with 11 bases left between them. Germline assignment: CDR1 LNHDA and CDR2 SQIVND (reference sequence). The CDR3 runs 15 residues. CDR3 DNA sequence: TGTGCCAGTAGTATATCGGACACGGGCTACAATGAGCAGTTCTTC. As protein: CASSISDTGYNEQFF.

CDR3 in DNA: TGTGCCAGCAGCTTAGCAGTCGGCGGTGCCGGGGAGCTGTTTTTT. Its protein is CASSLAVGGAGELFF. V is TRBV7-9 and J is TRBJ2-2; D unclear. Between the trimmed V and J ends, which lost 0 bases and 6 bases, there was a span of 11 bases. CDR1 and CDR2 from the germline V gene are SEHNR and FQNEAQ (reference sequence). The CDR3 spans 15 residues.

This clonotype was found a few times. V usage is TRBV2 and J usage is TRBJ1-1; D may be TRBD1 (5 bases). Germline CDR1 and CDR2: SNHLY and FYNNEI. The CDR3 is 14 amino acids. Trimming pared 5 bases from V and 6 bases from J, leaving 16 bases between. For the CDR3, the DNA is TGTGCCAGCAGTACCCAGGGCCGAAGAGCTGAAGCTTTCTTT. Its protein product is CASSTQGRRAEAFF.

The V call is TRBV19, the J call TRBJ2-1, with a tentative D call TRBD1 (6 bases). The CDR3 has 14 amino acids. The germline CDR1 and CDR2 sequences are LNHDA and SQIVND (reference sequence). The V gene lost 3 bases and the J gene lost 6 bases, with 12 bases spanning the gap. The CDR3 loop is CASSIGDNPNEQFF. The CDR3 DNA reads TGTGCCAGTAGTATCGGGGACAACCCCAATGAGCAGTTCTTC.

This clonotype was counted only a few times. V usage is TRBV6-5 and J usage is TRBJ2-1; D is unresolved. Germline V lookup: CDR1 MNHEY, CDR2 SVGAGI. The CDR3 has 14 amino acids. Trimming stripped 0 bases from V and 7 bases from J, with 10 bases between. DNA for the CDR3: TGTGCCAGCAGTTACTCGGGTCCGAAGAATGAGCAGTTCTTC. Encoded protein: CASSYSGPKNEQFF.

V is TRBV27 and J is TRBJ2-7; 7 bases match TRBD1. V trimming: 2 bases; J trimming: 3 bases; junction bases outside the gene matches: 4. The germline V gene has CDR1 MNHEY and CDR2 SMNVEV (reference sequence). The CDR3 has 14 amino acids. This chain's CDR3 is CASSLSGQDYEQYF. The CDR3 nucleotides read TGTGCCAGCAGTTTAAGTGGACAGGACTACGAGCAGTACTTC.

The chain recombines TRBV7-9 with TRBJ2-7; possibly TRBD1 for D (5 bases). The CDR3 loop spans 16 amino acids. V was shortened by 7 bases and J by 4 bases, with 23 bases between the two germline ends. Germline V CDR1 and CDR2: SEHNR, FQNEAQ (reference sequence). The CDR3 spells CASTPRQSYSSYEQYF. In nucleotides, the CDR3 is TGTGCCAGCACCCCTCGACAGTCCTATTCTTCTTACGAGCAGTACTTC.

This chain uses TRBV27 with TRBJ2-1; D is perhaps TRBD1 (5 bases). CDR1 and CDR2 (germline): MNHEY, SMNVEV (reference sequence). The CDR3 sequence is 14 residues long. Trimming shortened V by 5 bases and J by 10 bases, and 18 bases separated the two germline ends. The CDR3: CASSLVIPWGEQFF. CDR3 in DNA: TGTGCCAGCAGTCTAGTTATCCCTTGGGGCGAGCAGTTCTTC.

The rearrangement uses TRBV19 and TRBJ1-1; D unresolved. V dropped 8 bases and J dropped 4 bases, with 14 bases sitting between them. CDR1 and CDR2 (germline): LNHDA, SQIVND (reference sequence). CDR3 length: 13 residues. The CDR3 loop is CASSETPLTEAFF. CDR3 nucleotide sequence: TGTGCCAGTTCAGAGACACCACTCACTGAAGCTTTCTTT. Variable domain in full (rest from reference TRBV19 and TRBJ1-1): DGGITQSPKYLFRKEGQNVTLSCEQNLNHDAMYWYRQDPGQGLRLIYYSQIVNDFQKGDIAEGYSVSREKKESFPLTVTSAQKNPTAFYLCASSETPLTEAFFGQGTRLTVV.

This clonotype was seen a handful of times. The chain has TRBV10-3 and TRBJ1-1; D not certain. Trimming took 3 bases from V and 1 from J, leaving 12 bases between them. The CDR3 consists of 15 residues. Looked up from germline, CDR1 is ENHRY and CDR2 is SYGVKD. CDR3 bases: TGTGCCATCAGTGATACGGGAGACTGGAACACTGAAGCTTTCTTT. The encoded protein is CAISDTGDWNTEAFF.

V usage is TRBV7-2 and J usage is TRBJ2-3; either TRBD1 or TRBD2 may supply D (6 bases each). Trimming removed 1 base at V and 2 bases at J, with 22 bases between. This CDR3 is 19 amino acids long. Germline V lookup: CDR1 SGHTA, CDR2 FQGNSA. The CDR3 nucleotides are TGTGCCAGCAGCTTAGAGGGGTCGGGGGCTCGGTCGGACACAGATACGCAGTATTTT. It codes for CASSLEGSGARSDTDTQYF. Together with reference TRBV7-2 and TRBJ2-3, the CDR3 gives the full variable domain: GAGVSQSPSNKVTEKGKDVELRCDPISGHTALYWYRQSLGQGLEFLIYFQGNSAPDKSGLPSDRFSAERTGGSVSTLTIQRTQQEDSAVYLCASSLEGSGARSDTDTQYFGPGTRLTVL.

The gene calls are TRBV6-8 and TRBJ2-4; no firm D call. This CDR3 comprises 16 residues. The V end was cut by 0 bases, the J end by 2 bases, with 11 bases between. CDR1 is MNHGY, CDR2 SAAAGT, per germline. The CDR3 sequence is CASSYSPWGTKNIQYF. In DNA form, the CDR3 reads TGTGCCAGCAGTTACTCGCCCTGGGGAACCAAAAACATTCAGTACTTC.

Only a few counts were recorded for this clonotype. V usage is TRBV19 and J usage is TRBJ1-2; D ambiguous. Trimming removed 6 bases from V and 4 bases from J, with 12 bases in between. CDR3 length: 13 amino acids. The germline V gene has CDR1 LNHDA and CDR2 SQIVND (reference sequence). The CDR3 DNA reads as TGTGCCAGTAGCTCCGGGATAACCTATGGCTACACCTTC. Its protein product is CASSSGITYGYTF.

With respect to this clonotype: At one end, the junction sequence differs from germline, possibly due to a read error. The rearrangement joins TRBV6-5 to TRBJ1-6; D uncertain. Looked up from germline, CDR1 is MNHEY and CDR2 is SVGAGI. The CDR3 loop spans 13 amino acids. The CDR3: CASSYSDNSPLLF. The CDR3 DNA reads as TGTGCCAGCAGTTACTCGGATAATTCACCCCTCCTCTTT.

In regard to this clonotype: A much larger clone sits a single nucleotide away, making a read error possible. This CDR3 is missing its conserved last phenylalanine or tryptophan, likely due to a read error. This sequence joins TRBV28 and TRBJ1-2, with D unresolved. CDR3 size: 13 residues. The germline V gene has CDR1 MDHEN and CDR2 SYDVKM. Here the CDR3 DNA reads TGTGCCAGCAGTTTCGCCAGCTCCTATCGCTACACCATC. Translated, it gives CASSFASSYRYTI.

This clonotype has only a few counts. CDR3 loop: CASSLARYDRETQYF. The CDR3 coding sequence is TGTGCCAGCAGCTTAGCGCGTTACGATCGAGAGACCCAGTACTTC. The V and J genes are TRBV7-9 and TRBJ2-5, with unresolved D. Germline CDR1 reads SEHNR; CDR2 reads FQNEAQ (reference sequence). V lost 0 bases and J 4 bases, leaving 12 bases between the germline ends. The CDR3 consists of 15 residues.

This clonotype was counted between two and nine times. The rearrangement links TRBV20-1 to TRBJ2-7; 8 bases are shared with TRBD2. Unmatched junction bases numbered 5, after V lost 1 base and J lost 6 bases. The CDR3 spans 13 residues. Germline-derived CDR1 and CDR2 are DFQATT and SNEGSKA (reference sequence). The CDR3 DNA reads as TGCAGTGCTAGAGCCCAGCGGGGGTCCGAGCAGTACTTC. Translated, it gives CSARAQRGSEQYF.